Here is one T cell receptor beta chain with its context. This clonotype was seen at least ten times. The clone's antigen remains unknown. No base-level quality is on record; no much larger clone is a single base apart. V is cut by 2 bases and J by 8 bases, and the space between the germline ends is 17 bases. CDR1 SGHRS and CDR2 YFSETQ were looked up in the germline V gene. From the cysteine through the phenylalanine, the CDR3 covers 15 amino acids. Only CDR3 DNA remains: 45 bases, in frame from the first base. The record originates from a study of CD8 T cells in ankylosing spondylitis (dated by TCRdb to the late 2010s). In the study overall: To find TCR variants linked to disease, the study profiled T cell receptor beta repertoires in ankylosing spondylitis patients and healthy donors. The full study cohort was made up of about 25 ankylosing spondylitis patients and 95 to 130 healthy donors. Peripheral blood samples were taken, and synovial fluid was additionally collected from ankylosing spondylitis patients. What the authors observed across the whole study: A CD8+ phenotype was shown by the disease-linked clones, which were found at relatively low frequencies in peripheral blood. Blood from ankylosing spondylitis patients appeared to be characterized by a TCR beta motif made up of about 8 highly homologous amino acid variants. Significant enrichment of the disease-linked clones was reported in matched synovial fluid samples from ankylosing spondylitis patients. Some TCR beta motif variants had previously been reported in synovial fluid and blood of reactive arthritis patients, which suggested common disease-initiation mechanisms.

Sequencing instrument: Illumina HiSeq 2500. TCR beta libraries were prepared by quantitative 5'-RACE with molecular barcodes. From the authors' description of their analysis: Disease-linked TCR variants were identified with a new computational method built on a probabilistic model of VDJ rearrangement. TCRdb reran the public reads through fastp at Q25 and MiXCR, keeping productive beta chains. Rows merge per CDR3 protein into single entries with the most common DNA and genes. The V and J calls and clone size are TCRdb's, not the authors'. Recorded for this sample are some 140,000 distinct CDR3 sequences; 11% of them occurred a single time. The biggest ten clones account for around 4.1% of the sample.

The TCR originated in a female donor with ankylosing spondylitis or in good health (not recorded which). The sequenced material came from blood, either unsorted or a sorted T cell fraction (not recorded which). The rearrangement joined TRBV5-1 to TRBJ2-1, with the D gene not clear enough to name. This receptor has the CDR3 CASSLGPRLLDEQFF. The nucleotide sequence is TGCGCCAGCAGCTTAGGACCCCGCTTGCTGGATGAGCAGTTCTTC.